The clone carrying this T cell receptor beta chain was found a few times. The antigen is undetermined. This entry comes from a study of neoadjuvant anti-PD-1 for oral cavity cancer. Overall study context: Most patients had three to four biweekly doses of 3 mg/kg nivolumab before resection. Patients without progression got a fourth dose around day 43. Findings and limits, study-wide: Greater tumor shrinkage accompanied bigger post-treatment sizes of preexisting clones.

Libraries were prepared by immunoSEQ multiplex PCR; TCRdb keeps only in-frame clonotypes and omits some of them. This sample has 10,000 to 15,000 clones; around 58% occur once, and the top ten carry more than 9%. The clonotype originates from a person between 35 and 79 years old with oral cavity squamous cell carcinoma. Sequencing was performed on tumor tissue, taken before nivolumab (anti-PD-1) treatment.

The CDR3 nucleotides read TGTGCCAGCAGTTTGGGTAGGGGGCAGGAGGGAGAGACCCAGTACTTC. Amino acids: CASSLGRGQEGETQYF. The V gene is TRBV28, the J gene TRBJ2-5, with D perhaps TRBD1 (7 bases). Trimming removed 3 bases from V and 4 bases from J, with 18 bases in between. The CDR3 runs 16 residues. In germline, CDR1 is MDHEN, CDR2 SYDVKM.